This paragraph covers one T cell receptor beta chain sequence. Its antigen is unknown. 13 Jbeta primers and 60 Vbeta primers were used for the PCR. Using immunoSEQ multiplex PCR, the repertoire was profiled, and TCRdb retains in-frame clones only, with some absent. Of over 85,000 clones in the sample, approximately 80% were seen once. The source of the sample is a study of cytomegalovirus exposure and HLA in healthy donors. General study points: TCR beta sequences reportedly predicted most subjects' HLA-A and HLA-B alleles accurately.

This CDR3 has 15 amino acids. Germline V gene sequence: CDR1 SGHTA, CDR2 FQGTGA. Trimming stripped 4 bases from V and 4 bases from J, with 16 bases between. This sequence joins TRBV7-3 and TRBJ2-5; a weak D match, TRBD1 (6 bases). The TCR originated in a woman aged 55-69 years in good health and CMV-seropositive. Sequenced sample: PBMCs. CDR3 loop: CASSSRGGWSETQYF. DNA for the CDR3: TGTGCCAGCAGCTCCAGGGGCGGTTGGTCAGAGACCCAGTACTTC.